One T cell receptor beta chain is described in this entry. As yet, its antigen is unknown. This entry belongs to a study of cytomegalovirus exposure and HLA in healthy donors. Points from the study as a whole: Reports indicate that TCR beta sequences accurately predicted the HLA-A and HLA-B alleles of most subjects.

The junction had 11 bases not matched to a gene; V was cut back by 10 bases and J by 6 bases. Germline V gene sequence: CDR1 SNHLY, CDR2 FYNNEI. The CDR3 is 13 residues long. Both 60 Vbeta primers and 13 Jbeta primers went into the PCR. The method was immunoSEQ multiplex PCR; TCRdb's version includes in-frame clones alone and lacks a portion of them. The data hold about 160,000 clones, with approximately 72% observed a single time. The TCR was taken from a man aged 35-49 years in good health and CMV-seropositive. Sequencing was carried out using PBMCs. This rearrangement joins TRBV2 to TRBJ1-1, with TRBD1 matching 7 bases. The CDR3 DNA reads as TGTGCCACTAGTATTTACAGGGGCGCTGAAGCTTTCTTT. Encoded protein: CATSIYRGAEAFF.